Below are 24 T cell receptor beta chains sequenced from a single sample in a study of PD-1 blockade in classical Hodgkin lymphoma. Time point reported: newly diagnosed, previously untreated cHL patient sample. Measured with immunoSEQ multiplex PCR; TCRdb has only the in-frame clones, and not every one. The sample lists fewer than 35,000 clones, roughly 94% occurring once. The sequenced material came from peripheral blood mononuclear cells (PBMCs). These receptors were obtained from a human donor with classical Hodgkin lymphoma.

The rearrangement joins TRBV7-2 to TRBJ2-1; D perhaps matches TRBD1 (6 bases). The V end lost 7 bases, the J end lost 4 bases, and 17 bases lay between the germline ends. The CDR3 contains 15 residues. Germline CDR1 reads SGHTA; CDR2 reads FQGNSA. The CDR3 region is CASKLGTLLYNEQFF. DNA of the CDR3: TGTGCCAGCAAACTGGGGACACTATTATACAATGAGCAGTTCTTC.

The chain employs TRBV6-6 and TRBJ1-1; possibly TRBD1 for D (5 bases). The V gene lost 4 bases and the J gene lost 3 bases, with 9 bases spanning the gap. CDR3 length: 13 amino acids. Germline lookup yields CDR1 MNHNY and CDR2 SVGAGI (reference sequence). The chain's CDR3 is CASSSPGYTEAFF. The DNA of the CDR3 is TGTGCCAGCAGTTCCCCAGGGTACACTGAAGCTTTCTTT.

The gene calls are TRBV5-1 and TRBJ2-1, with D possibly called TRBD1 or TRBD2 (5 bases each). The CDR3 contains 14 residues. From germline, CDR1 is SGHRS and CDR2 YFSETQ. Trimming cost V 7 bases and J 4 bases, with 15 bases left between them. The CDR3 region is CASELGPDYNEQFF. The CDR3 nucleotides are TGCGCCAGCGAGCTGGGACCTGATTACAATGAGCAGTTCTTC.

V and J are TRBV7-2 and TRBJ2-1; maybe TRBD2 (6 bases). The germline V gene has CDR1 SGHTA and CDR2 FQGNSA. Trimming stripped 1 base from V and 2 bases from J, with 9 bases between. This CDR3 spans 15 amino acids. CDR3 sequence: CASSLGRETYNEQFF. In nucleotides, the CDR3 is TGTGCCAGCAGCTTAGGGCGGGAAACCTACAATGAGCAGTTCTTC.

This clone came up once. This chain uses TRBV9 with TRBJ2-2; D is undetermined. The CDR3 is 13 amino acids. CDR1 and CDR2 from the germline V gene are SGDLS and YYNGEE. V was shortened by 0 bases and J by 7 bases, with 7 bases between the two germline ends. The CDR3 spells CASSVGGIGELFF. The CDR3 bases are TGTGCCAGCAGCGTAGGAGGAATCGGGGAGCTGTTTTTT.

The CDR3 nucleotides read TGTGCCAGCAGTTACGGGGCGCCTCCCGGGGAGCTGTTTTTT. This codes for CASSYGAPPGELFF. This chain uses TRBV6-5 with TRBJ2-2; D perhaps matches TRBD1 (5 bases). The CDR3 length is 14 residues. Looked up from germline, CDR1 is MNHEY and CDR2 is SVGAGI. V lost 2 bases, J lost 6 bases, and 10 bases lay in between.

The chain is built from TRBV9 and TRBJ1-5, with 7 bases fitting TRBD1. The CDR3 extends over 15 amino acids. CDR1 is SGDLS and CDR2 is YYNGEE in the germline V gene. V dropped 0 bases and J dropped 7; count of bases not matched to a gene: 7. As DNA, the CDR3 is TGTGCCAGCAGCGTAGAGGCGTCAGGGGGACAGCCCCAGCATTTT. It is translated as CASSVEASGGQPQHF.

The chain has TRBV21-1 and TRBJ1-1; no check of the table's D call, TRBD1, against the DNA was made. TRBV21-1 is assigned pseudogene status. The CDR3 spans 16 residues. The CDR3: CASSKVVLGEDTEAFF. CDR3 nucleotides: TGTGCCAGCAGCAAAGTCGTATTAGGGGAAGACACTGAAGCTTTCTTT.

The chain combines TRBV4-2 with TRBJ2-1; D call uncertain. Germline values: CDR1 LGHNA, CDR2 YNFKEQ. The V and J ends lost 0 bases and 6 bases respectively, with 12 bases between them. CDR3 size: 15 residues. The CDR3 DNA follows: TGTGCCAGCAGCCAAGATATAGTAGCCCCCAATGAGCAGTTCTTC. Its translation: CASSQDIVAPNEQFF.

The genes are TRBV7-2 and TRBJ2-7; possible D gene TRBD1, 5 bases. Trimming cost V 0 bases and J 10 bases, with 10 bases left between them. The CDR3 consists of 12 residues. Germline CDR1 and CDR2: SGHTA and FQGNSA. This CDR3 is CASSLAGRVQYF. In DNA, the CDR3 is TGTGCCAGCAGCTTAGCGGGCAGGGTCCAGTACTTC. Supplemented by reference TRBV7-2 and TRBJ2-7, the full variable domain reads GAGVSQSPSNKVTEKGKDVELRCDPISGHTALYWYRQSLGQGLEFLIYFQGNSAPDKSGLPSDRFSAERTGGSVSTLTIQRTQQEDSAVYLCASSLAGRVQYFGPGTRLTVT.

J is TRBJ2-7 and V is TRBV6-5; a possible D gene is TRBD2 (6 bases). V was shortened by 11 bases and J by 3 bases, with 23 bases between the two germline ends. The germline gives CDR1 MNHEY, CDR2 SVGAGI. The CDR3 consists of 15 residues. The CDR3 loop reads CARPPTLREGYEQYF. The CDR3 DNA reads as TGTGCCCGGCCCCCCACGTTGCGGGAAGGCTACGAGCAGTACTTC.

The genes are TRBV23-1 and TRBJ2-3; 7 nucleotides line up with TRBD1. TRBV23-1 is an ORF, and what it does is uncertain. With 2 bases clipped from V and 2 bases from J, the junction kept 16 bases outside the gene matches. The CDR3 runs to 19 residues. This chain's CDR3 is CASSQLTGRPDLYTDTQYF. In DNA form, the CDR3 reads TGCGCCAGCAGTCAACTGACAGGGCGGCCGGACCTATACACAGATACGCAGTATTTT.

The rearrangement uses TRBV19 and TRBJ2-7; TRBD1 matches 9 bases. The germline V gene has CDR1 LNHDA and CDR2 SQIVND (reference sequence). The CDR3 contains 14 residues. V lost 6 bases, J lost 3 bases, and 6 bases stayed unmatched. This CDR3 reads CASSPRDRDYEQYF. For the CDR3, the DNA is TGTGCCAGTAGCCCCCGGGACAGGGACTACGAGCAGTACTTC.

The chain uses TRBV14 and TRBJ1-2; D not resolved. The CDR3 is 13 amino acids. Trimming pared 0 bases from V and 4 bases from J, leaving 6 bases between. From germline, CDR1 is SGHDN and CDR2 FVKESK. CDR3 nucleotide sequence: TGTGCCAGCAGCCAAGACGCAGGCTATGGCTACACCTTC. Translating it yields CASSQDAGYGYTF.

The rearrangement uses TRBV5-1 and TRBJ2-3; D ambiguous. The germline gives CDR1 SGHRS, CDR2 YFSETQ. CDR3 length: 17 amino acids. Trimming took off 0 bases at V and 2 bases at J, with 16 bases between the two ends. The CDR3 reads CASSLGPRSGNTDTQYF. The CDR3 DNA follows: TGCGCCAGCAGCTTGGGGCCCCGGTCTGGAAACACAGATACGCAGTATTTT.

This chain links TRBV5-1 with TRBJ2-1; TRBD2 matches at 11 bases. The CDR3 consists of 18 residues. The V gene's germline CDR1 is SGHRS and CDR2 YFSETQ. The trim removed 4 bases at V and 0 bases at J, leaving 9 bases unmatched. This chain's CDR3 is CASSPGTSGLSSYNEQFF. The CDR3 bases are TGCGCCAGCAGCCCGGGGACTAGCGGTCTTAGCTCCTACAATGAGCAGTTCTTC.

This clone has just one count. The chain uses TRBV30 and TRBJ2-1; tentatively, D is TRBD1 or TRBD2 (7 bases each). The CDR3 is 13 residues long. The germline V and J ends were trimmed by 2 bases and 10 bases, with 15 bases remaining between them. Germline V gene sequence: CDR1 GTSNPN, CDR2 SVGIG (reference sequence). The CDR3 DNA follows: TGTGCCTGGAGTCCAATCAGGGGGGGGGAGCAGTTCTTC. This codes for CAWSPIRGGEQFF. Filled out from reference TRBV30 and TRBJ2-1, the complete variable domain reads SQTIHQWPATLVQPVGSPLSLECTVEGTSNPNLYWYRQAAGRGLQLLFYSVGIGQISSEVPQNLSASRPQDRQFILSSKKLLLSDSGFYLCAWSPIRGGEQFFGPGTRLTVL.

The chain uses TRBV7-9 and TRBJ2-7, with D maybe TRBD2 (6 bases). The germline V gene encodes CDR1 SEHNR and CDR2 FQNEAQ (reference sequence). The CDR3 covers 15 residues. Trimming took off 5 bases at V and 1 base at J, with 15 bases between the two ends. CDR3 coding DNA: TGTGCCAGCAGCCCGATAGGAGGGCCTTCCTACGAGCAGTACTTC. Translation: CASSPIGGPSYEQYF. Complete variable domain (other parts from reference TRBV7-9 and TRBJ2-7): DTGVSQNPRHKITKRGQNVTFRCDPISEHNRLYWYRQTLGQGPEFLTYFQNEAQLEKSRLLSDRFSAERPKGSFSTLEIQRTEQGDSAMYLCASSPIGGPSYEQYFGPGTRLTVT.

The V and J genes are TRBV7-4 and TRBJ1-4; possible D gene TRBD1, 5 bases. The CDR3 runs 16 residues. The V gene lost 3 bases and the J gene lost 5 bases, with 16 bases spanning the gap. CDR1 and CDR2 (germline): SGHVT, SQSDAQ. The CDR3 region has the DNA TGTGCCAGCAGCTTTAATGGTTATTGGGGGAATGAAAAACTGTTTTTT. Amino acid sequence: CASSFNGYWGNEKLFF.

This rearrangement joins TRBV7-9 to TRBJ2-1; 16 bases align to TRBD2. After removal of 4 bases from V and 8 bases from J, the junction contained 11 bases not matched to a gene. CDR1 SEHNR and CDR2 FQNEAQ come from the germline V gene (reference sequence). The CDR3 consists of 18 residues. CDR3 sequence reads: CASSSPRGTSGGADEQFF. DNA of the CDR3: TGTGCCAGCAGCTCCCCTCGTGGGACTAGCGGGGGGGCCGATGAGCAGTTCTTC.

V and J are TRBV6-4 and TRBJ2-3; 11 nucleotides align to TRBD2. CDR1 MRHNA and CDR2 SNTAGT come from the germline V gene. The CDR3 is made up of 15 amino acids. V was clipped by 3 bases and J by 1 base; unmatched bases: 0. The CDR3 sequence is CASSETSGGTDTQYF. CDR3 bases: TGTGCCAGCAGTGAGACTAGCGGGGGCACAGATACGCAGTATTTT.

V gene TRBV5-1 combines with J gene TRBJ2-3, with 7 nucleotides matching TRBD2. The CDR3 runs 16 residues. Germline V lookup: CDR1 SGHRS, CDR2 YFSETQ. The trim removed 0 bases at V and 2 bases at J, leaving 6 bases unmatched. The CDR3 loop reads CASSLGTSDYTDTQYF. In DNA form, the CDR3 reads TGCGCCAGCAGCTTGGGTACTAGCGACTACACAGATACGCAGTATTTT.

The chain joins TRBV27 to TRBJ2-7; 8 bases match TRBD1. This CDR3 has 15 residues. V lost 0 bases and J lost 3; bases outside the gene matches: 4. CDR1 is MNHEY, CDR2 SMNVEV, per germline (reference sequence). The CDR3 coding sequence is TGTGCCAGCAGTTTATCGTTCACAGGGGGCTACGAGCAGTACTTC. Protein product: CASSLSFTGGYEQYF.

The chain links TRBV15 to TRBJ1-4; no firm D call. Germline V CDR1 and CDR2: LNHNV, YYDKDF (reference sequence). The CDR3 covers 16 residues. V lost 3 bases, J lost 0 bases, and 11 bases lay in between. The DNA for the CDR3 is TGTGCCACCAGCAGCGGCCGGGGAGCAACTAATGAAAAACTGTTTTTT. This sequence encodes CATSSGRGATNEKLFF.